This T cell receptor (beta chain) came from a study of blood T cell repertoires in COVID-19. Study summary: The United States, Italy and Spain provided the acute and convalescent COVID-19 samples.

This clone was observed a handful of times. V was clipped by 10 bases and J by 6 bases, with 19 bases between them. Looked up from germline, CDR1 is SNHLY and CDR2 is FYNNEI. The CDR3 has 14 amino acids. TCRdb's table, derived via immunoSEQ multiplex PCR, lists solely in-frame clones and lacks some. The sample carries some 85,000 clones, about three quarters recorded once. Sequencing was done on a sample of peripheral blood. The TCR originated in a woman of 80 years or more with active or convalescent COVID-19. The V and J genes are TRBV2 and TRBJ1-5; D might be TRBD1 (6 bases). The CDR3 DNA sequence: TGTGCCACCAAACAGGGCAGGGAGAGTCAGCCCCAGCATTTT. Translating gives CATKQGRESQPQHF. Looking up the rest from reference TRBV2 and TRBJ1-5 gives the full variable domain: EPEVTQTPSHQVTQMGQEVILRCVPISNHLYFYWYRQILGQKVEFLVSFYNNEISEKSEIFDDQFSVERPDGSNFTLKIRSTKLEDSAMYFCATKQGRESQPQHFGDGTRLSIL.